This T cell receptor (beta chain) originates from a study of cytotoxic CD8 clonotypes in ibrutinib-treated CLL. In the study overall: For this cohort, patients were about a dozen relapsed/refractory and some 15 treatment-naive, while 17 were IGHV unmutated. Study-wide findings and caveats: Among the clonotypes, public ones were uncommon and contracted or held stable on treatment. Samples were collected at differing times from sustained-remission and progressing patients.

The assay was immunoSEQ multiplex PCR, and TCRdb's table has in-frame clones only and misses some. The sample carries more than 140,000 clones, approximately 77% recorded once. A word on this clone: The antigen is not known.

The source material was PBMCs, sampled after 12 months of ibrutinib treatment. This TCR came from a human donor with chronic lymphocytic leukemia.

CDR3 in DNA: TGTGCCAGCAGTTCTTGGGTAGCGGGGTACAATGAGCAGTTCTTC. This encodes CASSSWVAGYNEQFF. The chain joins TRBV27 to TRBJ2-1; 8 bases are shared with TRBD2. In germline, CDR1 is MNHEY, CDR2 SMNVEV (reference sequence). There are 15 residues in the CDR3. V shed 4 bases, J shed 4 bases, and the junction held 6 bases outside the gene matches.